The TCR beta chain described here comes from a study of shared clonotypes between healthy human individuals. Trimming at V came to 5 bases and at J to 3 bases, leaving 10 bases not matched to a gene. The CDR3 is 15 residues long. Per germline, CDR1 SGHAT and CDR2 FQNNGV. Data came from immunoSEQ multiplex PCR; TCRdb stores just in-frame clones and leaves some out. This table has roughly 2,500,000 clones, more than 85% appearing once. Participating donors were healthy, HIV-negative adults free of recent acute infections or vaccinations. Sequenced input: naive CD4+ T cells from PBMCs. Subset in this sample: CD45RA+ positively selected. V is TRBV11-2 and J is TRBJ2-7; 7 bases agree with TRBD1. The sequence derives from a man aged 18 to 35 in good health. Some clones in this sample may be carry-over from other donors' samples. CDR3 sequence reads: CASSAYRGQHYEQYF. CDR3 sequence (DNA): TGTGCCAGCAGCGCCTACAGGGGACAGCACTACGAGCAGTACTTC.